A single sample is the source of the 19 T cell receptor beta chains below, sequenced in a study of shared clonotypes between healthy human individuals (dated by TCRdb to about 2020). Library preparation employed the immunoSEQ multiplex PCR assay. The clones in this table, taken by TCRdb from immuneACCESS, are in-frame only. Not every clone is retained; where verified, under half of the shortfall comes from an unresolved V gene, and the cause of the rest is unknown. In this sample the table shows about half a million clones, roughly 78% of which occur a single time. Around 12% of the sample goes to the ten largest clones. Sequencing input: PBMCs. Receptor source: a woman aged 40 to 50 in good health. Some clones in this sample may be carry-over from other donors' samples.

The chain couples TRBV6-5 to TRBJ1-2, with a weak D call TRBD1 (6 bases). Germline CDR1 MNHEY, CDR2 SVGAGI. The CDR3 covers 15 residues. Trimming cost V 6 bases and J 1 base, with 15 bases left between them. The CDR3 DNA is TGTGCCAGCAGCCCCCTTTGGGGGCTTAACTATGGCTACACCTTC. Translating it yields CASSPLWGLNYGYTF.

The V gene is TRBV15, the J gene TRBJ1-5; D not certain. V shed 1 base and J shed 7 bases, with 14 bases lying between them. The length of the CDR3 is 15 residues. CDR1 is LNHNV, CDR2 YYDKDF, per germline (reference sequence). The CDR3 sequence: CATSRGSPLRQPQHF. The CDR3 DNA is TGTGCCACCAGCAGAGGAAGTCCTTTGCGACAGCCCCAGCATTTT.

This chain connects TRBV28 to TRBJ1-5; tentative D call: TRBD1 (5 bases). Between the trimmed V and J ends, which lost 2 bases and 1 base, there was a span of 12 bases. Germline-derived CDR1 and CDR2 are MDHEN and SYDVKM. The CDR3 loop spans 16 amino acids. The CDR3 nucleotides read TGTGCCAGCAGTTTACACGGGGGAGGGAGCAATCAGCCCCAGCATTTT. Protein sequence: CASSLHGGGSNQPQHF. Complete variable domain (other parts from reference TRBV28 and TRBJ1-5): DVKVTQSSRYLVKRTGEKVFLECVQDMDHENMFWYRQDPGLGLRLIYFSYDVKMKEKGDIPEGYSVSREKKERFSLILESASTNQTSMYLCASSLHGGGSNQPQHFGDGTRLSIL.

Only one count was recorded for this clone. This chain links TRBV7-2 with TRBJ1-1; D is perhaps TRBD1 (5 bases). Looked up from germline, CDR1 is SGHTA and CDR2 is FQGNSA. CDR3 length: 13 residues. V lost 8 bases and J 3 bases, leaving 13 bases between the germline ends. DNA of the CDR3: TGTGCCAGCTTCTGGGGGAGGGACACTGAAGCTTTCTTT. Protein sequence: CASFWGRDTEAFF.

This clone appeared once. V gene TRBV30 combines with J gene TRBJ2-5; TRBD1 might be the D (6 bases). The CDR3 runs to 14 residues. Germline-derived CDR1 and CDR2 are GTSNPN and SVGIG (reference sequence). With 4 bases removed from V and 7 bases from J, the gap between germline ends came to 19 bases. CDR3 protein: CAWNWNLGAGTQYF. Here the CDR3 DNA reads TGTGCCTGGAACTGGAATCTGGGGGCAGGGACCCAGTACTTC.

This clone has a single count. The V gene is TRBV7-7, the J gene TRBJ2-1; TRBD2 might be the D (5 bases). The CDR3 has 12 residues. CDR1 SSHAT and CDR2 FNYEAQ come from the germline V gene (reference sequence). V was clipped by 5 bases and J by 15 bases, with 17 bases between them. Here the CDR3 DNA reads TGTGCCAGCAGCCCCACCGGAGGTCTTTTGTTCTTC. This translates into CASSPTGGLLFF.

CDR3 region: CASSQQGDTEAFF. The CDR3 DNA reads as TGCGCCAGCAGCCAACAGGGAGACACTGAAGCTTTCTTT. The rearrangement links TRBV5-1 to TRBJ1-1, with D possibly matching TRBD1 (6 bases). This CDR3 has 13 amino acids. From germline, CDR1 is SGHRS and CDR2 YFSETQ. The germline V and J ends were trimmed by 4 bases and 3 bases, with 10 bases remaining between them. The full variable domain, rest sourced from reference TRBV5-1 and TRBJ1-1, is KAGVTQTPRYLIKTRGQQVTLSCSPISGHRSVSWYQQTPGQGLQFLFEYFSETQRNKGNFPGRFSGRQFSNSRSEMNVSTLELGDSALYLCASSQQGDTEAFFGQGTRLTVV.

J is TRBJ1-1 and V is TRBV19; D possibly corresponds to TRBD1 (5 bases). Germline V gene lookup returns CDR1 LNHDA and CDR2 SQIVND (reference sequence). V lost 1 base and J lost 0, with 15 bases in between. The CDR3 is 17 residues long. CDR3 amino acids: CASSIGGGRGLNTEAFF. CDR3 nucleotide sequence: TGTGCCAGTAGTATAGGGGGGGGAAGAGGATTGAACACTGAAGCTTTCTTT.

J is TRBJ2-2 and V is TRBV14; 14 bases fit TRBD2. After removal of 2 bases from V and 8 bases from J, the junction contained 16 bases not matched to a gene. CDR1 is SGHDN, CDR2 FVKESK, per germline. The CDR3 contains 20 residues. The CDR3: CASSQWVSGLAGEGWGELFF. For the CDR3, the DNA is TGTGCCAGCAGCCAATGGGTTTCGGGACTAGCGGGAGAGGGTTGGGGGGAGCTGTTTTTT.

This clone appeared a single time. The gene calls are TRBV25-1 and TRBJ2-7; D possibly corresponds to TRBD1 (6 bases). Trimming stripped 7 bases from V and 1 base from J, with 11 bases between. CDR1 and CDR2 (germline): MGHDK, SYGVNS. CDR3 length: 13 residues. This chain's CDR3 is CASTDRTSYEQYF. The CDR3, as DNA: TGTGCCAGCACCGACAGGACTTCCTACGAGCAGTACTTC.

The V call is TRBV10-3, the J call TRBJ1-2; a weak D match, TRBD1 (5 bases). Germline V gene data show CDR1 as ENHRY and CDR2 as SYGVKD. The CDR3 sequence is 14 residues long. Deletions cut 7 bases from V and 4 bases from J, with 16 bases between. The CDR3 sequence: CAIKGPGIAYGYTF. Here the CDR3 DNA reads TGTGCCATCAAGGGACCGGGAATCGCCTATGGCTACACCTTC.

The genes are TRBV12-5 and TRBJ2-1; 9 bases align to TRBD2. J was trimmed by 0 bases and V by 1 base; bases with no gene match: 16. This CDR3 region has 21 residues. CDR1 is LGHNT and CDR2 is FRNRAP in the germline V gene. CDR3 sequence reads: CASGLGQKAGGGKSSYNEQFF. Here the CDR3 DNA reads TGTGCTAGTGGTTTGGGGCAAAAAGCGGGAGGAGGCAAGAGCTCCTACAATGAGCAGTTCTTC.

The CDR3 nucleotides are TGCAGCGCTGGGACAGGGGGCGACACTGAAGCTTTCTTT. Its protein is CSAGTGGDTEAFF. This sequence joins TRBV29-1 and TRBJ1-1; 12 bases map to TRBD1. In germline, CDR1 is SQVTM, CDR2 ANQGSEA. Trimming cost V 7 bases and J 3 bases; bases outside gene matches: 3. There are 13 residues in the CDR3.

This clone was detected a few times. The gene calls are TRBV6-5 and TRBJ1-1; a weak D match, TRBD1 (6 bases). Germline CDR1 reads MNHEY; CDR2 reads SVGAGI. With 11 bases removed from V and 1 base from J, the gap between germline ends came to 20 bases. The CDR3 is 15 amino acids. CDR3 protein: CAASRRGTQNTEAFF. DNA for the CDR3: TGTGCCGCGTCCAGAAGGGGGACACAGAACACTGAAGCTTTCTTT.

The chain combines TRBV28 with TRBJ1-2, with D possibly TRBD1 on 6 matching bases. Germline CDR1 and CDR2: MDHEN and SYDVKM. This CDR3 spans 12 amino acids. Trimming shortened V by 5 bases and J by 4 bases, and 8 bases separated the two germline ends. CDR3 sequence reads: CASSRGPYGYTF. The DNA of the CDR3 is TGTGCCAGCAGTCGGGGGCCCTATGGCTACACCTTC.

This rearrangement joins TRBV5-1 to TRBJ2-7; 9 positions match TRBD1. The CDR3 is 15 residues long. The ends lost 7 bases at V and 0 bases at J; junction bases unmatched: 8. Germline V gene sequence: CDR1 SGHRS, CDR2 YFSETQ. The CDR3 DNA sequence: TGCGCCAGCTATAGCCGGGACAGGGCCTCCTACGAGCAGTACTTC. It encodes CASYSRDRASYEQYF.

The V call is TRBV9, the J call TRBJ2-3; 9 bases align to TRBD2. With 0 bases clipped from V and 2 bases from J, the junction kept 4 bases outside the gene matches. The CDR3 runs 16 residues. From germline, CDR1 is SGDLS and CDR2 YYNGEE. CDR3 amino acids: CASSVVGTSPTDTQYF. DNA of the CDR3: TGTGCCAGCAGCGTAGTGGGGACTAGCCCCACAGATACGCAGTATTTT.

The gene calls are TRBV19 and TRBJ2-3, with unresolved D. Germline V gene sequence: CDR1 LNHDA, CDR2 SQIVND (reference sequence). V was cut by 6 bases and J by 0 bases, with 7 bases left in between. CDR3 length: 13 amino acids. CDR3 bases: TGTGCCAGTAGCCCCGGAAGCACAGATACGCAGTATTTT. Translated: CASSPGSTDTQYF.

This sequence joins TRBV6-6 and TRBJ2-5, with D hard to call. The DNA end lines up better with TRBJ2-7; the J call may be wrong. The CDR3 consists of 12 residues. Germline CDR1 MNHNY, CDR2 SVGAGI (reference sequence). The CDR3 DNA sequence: TGTGCCAGCAGTCCCGGAGACTACGAGCAGTACTTC. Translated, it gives CASSPGDYEQYF.